What follows describes a single T cell receptor (beta chain). The antigen remains unidentified. This record belongs to a study of beta chain features in type 1 diabetes. The study's findings and limits: All four CD4+ subsets from Type 1 diabetes patients carried moderately but significantly shorter TCRB CDR3s. Over-representation of high TCR-expressing cells was a possible consequence of cDNA sequencing.

The sequenced template was cDNA made from the entire isolated RNA. The protocol was immunoSEQ multiplex PCR, while the TCRdb copy is restricted to in-frame clones and leaves out a portion. Here the sample spans approximately 360,000 clones, roughly 12% being singletons. The sample consisted of naive CD4+ T cells from blood. This clonotype was sampled from a woman aged 18 to 35 with type 1 diabetes.

The CDR3 protein is CSADTGGVTEAFF. CDR3 nucleotide sequence: TGCAGCGCCGATACAGGGGGCGTAACTGAAGCTTTCTTT. The chain couples TRBV29-1 to TRBJ1-1, with 9 bases aligning to TRBD1. Germline CDR1 reads SQVTM; CDR2 reads ANQGSEA. There are 13 residues in the CDR3. With V trimmed by 7 bases and J by 5 bases, 8 bases remained unmatched.